One and the same sample provided the 30 T cell receptor beta chains below, sequenced in a study of T-cell reconstitution after alpha-beta-depleted transplantation in children. Unique molecular identifiers were incorporated into the prepared TCRbeta library. TCRdb called the PCR reads again in MiXCR, with one record for every CDR3 protein. The sample gives 250,000 to 350,000 distinct CDR3 sequences, approximately 9.8% of which show up once; around 9.1% is in the top ten. Source: PBMCs from the stem cell graft donor, taken from the stem cell graft. The receptors were gathered from a human donor who donated a stem cell graft to a child with SCID.

This clonotype was counted at least ten times. The chain uses TRBV13 and TRBJ2-7; 7 positions match TRBD1. The CDR3 contains 15 residues. V lost 5 bases to trimming and J lost 0 bases; unmatched junction nucleotides: 7. The germline gives CDR1 PRHDT, CDR2 FYEKMQ (reference sequence). CDR3 nucleotide sequence: TGTGCCAGCAGCCCCCGACAGGGTCCCTCCTACGAGCAGTACTTC. Translation gives CASSPRQGPSYEQYF.

This clonotype has just a few counts. This chain uses TRBV20-1 with TRBJ2-1; 9 nucleotides align to TRBD2. The CDR3 covers 16 residues. The germline V gene encodes CDR1 DFQATT and CDR2 SNEGSKA (reference sequence). J lost 2 bases, V lost 5 bases, and 10 bases had no gene match. CDR3 coding DNA: TGCAGTGCTTACGGTCCCATAGCGGGAGCCTACAATGAGCAGTTCTTC. The encoded protein is CSAYGPIAGAYNEQFF.

This clonotype has only a few counts. This rearrangement joins TRBV12-3 or TRBV12-4 to TRBJ1-6; D perhaps matches TRBD1 (6 bases). Trimming shortened V by 2 bases and J by 11 bases, and 13 bases separated the two germline ends. This CDR3 region has 14 residues. The CDR3 DNA reads TGTGCCAGCAGTTTAAACCTCTGGGGGCCACCCCTCCACTTT. Its protein product is CASSLNLWGPPLHF.

This clonotype occurred a few times. The chain uses TRBV20-1 and TRBJ2-1; D gene unclear. Trimming cost V 7 bases and J 7 bases, with 11 bases left between them. Germline CDR1 reads DFQATT; CDR2 reads SNEGSKA (reference sequence). CDR3 length equals 11 residues. CDR3 coding DNA: TGCAGTGGGGCCCCCGTAAATGAGCAGTTCTTC. Translation: CSGAPVNEQFF.

This clonotype was seen a handful of times. The CDR3 loop reads CSVRTGTAYEQYF. The CDR3 DNA follows: TGCAGCGTCCGGACAGGGACCGCTTACGAGCAGTACTTC. The rearrangement uses TRBV29-1 and TRBJ2-7, with TRBD1 matching 8 bases. J gave up 4 bases and V 6 bases, and 8 bases lay outside the gene matches. CDR3 size: 13 residues. CDR1 and CDR2 (germline): SQVTM, ANQGSEA.

This clonotype appeared a few times. This chain connects TRBV3-1 to TRBJ1-2; the D gene is possibly TRBD1 (6 bases). The CDR3 length is 12 residues. CDR1 and CDR2 (germline): LGHDT, YNNKEL (reference sequence). V dropped 3 bases and J dropped 7 bases, with 9 bases sitting between them. CDR3 region: CASSQGASGYTF. As DNA, the CDR3 is TGTGCCAGCAGCCAGGGGGCCAGTGGCTACACCTTC.

Comments on this clonotype: A much larger clone differs from this one at a single base, so this may be a read error. The rearrangement uses TRBV7-8 and TRBJ2-1; 8 nucleotides align to TRBD2. CDR3 length equals 16 residues. CDR1 is SGHVS, CDR2 FQNEAQ, per germline. With V trimmed by 3 bases and J by 2 bases, 6 bases remained unmatched. CDR3 in amino acids: CASSLQAGATYNEQFF. The CDR3 nucleotides are TGTGCCAGCAGCTTGCAAGCGGGGGCAACCTACAATGAGCAGTTCTTC. Combining the CDR3 with reference TRBV7-8 and TRBJ2-1 gives the whole variable domain GAGVSQSPRYKVAKRGQDVALRCDPISGHVSLFWYQQALGQGPEFLTYFQNEAQLDKSGLPSDRFFAERPEGSVSTLKIQRTQQEDSAVYLCASSLQAGATYNEQFFGPGTRLTVL.

In its sample, this clonotype was seen a few times. The chain uses TRBV29-1 and TRBJ2-1; maybe TRBD1 (5 bases). The germline CDR1 and CDR2 sequences are SQVTM and ANQGSEA. The CDR3 runs 10 residues. V lost 4 bases and J lost 8, with 6 bases in between. CDR3 bases: TGCAGCGTTGGACAGTATGAGCAGTTCTTC. This codes for CSVGQYEQFF.

V usage is TRBV4-1 and J usage is TRBJ2-5; 14 bases map to TRBD2. There are 15 residues in the CDR3. CDR1 is MGHRA, CDR2 YSYEKL, per germline. Losses at the gene ends were 5 bases for V and 5 bases for J; bases not matched to a gene: 4. CDR3 region: CASSKGLAGAETQYF. The CDR3 DNA reads TGCGCCAGCAGCAAGGGACTAGCGGGGGCTGAGACCCAGTACTTC.

A few counts support this clonotype. The chain uses TRBV24-1 and TRBJ1-1; weak D call: TRBD1 (6 bases). The CDR3 runs 14 residues. Trimming removed 2 bases from V and 2 bases from J, with 8 bases in between. The germline CDR1 and CDR2 sequences are KGHDR and SFDVKD. CDR3 coding DNA: TGTGCCACCAGTGATTCGGACAGAAACACTGAAGCTTTCTTT. Translated: CATSDSDRNTEAFF.

The chain links TRBV20-1 to TRBJ2-7, with no clear D. The CDR3 contains 15 residues. The V and J ends lost 0 bases and 2 bases respectively, with 14 bases between them. CDR1 and CDR2 from the germline V gene are DFQATT and SNEGSKA (reference sequence). CDR3 nucleotides: TGCAGTGCTAGAGATTACCGGAGTAAACCCTACGAGCAGTACTTC. Its translation is CSARDYRSKPYEQYF.

This CDR3 is CASSRGLMSGANVLTF. The CDR3 DNA reads TGTGCCAGCTCCAGAGGTCTAATGTCTGGGGCCAACGTCCTGACTTTC. The chain couples TRBV7-9 to TRBJ2-6; the D is unclear. The CDR3 runs 16 residues. Germline V gene data show CDR1 as SEHNR and CDR2 as FQNEAQ (reference sequence). Trimming took 8 bases from V and 1 from J, leaving 15 bases between them.

This clonotype occurred a few times. This sequence joins TRBV4-1 and TRBJ2-3; TRBD2 might be the D (6 bases). Germline V gives CDR1 MGHRA, CDR2 YSYEKL. This CDR3 is built from 17 residues. Between the trimmed V and J ends, which lost 0 bases and 1 base, there was a span of 14 bases. CDR3 sequence: CASSQEGTGGGTDTQYF. The CDR3 DNA is TGCGCCAGCAGCCAAGAGGGGACGGGCGGGGGCACAGATACGCAGTATTTT.

This clonotype was seen ten or more times. The rearrangement joins TRBV4-1 to TRBJ1-1; no clear D. The CDR3 is 15 residues long. The germline CDR1 and CDR2 sequences are MGHRA and YSYEKL. Trimming removed 2 bases at V and 4 bases at J, with 14 bases between. The CDR3 DNA follows: TGCGCCAGCAGCCAACACGGAGGAAATCCCACTGAAGCTTTCTTT. This encodes CASSQHGGNPTEAFF.

The chain employs TRBV3-1 and TRBJ2-3; possible D gene TRBD2, 6 bases. The V gene lost 11 bases and the J gene lost 3 bases, with 21 bases spanning the gap. The CDR3 is made up of 15 amino acids. From germline, CDR1 is LGHDT and CDR2 YNNKEL (reference sequence). CDR3 in DNA: TGTGCCTCCAGCAAGGAGGGCCCATGGACAGATACGCAGTATTTT. Translation: CASSKEGPWTDTQYF.

The genes are TRBV15 and TRBJ1-1; perhaps TRBD1 as D (6 bases). The CDR3 consists of 14 residues. Germline CDR1 reads LNHNV; CDR2 reads YYDKDF (reference sequence). V was cut by 0 bases and J by 6 bases, with 11 bases left in between. CDR3 sequence (DNA): TGTGCCACCAGCAGAGATAGTGACAGGCCTGAAGCTTTCTTT. As protein: CATSRDSDRPEAFF.

This clonotype was detected many times. The V gene is TRBV5-1, the J gene TRBJ2-5, with D possibly TRBD1 on 6 matching bases. Between the trimmed V and J ends, which lost 4 bases and 3 bases, there was a span of 10 bases. Looked up from germline, CDR1 is SGHRS and CDR2 is YFSETQ. CDR3 size: 13 residues. The CDR3 is CASSIQGEETQYF. The CDR3 DNA sequence: TGCGCCAGCAGCATACAGGGAGAAGAGACCCAGTACTTC.

There are many counts of this clonotype. The chain recombines TRBV5-1 with TRBJ2-2; 7 bases are shared with TRBD1. Germline assignment: CDR1 SGHRS and CDR2 YFSETQ. Trimming removed 4 bases from V and 6 bases from J; junction bases left unmatched: 9. CDR3 length: 15 residues. This chain's CDR3 is CASSKRDSPSGELFF. As DNA, the CDR3 is TGCGCCAGCAGCAAGAGGGACAGTCCCTCCGGGGAGCTGTTTTTT.

The rearrangement uses TRBV20-1 and TRBJ1-4; D remains ambiguous. This CDR3 has 13 amino acids. The germline V gene has CDR1 DFQATT and CDR2 SNEGSKA (reference sequence). Trimming pared 3 bases from V and 3 bases from J, leaving 8 bases between. Here the CDR3 reads CSASPGANEKLFF. The CDR3 DNA is TGCAGTGCTAGTCCGGGAGCTAATGAAAAACTGTTTTTT.

The chain carries TRBV20-1 and TRBJ2-5; 13 positions agree with TRBD2. Trimming cost V 4 bases and J 5 bases; bases outside gene matches: 13. CDR1 and CDR2 (germline): DFQATT, SNEGSKA (reference sequence). There are 17 residues in the CDR3. CDR3 in DNA: TGCAGTGCTACCACCGGACTAGCGGGGGCCGGGAGGGAGACCCAGTACTTC. Translating it yields CSATTGLAGAGRETQYF.

The rearrangement links TRBV7-9 to TRBJ2-3; D ambiguous. Germline assignment: CDR1 SEHNR and CDR2 FQNEAQ (reference sequence). V was clipped by 3 bases and J by 0 bases, with 7 bases between them. CDR3 length: 14 residues. CDR3 amino acids: CASSFPSSTDTQYF. CDR3 DNA: TGTGCCAGCAGCTTCCCTTCTAGCACAGATACGCAGTATTTT.

The chain carries TRBV4-2 and TRBJ1-2; no definite D call. The germline V gene encodes CDR1 LGHNA and CDR2 YNFKEQ. The length of the CDR3 is 16 residues. V was trimmed by 0 bases and J by 4 bases, leaving 15 bases between them. CDR3 nucleotides: TGTGCCAGCAGCCAAGAGGGCTGGGGTGACGGCTATGGCTACACCTTC. Protein product: CASSQEGWGDGYGYTF.

This clonotype has more than one count but fewer than ten. V and J are TRBV15 and TRBJ2-7, with D hard to call. This CDR3 spans 13 amino acids. The V and J ends lost 0 bases and 6 bases respectively, with 9 bases between them. The V gene's germline CDR1 is LNHNV and CDR2 YYDKDF (reference sequence). The CDR3 reads CATSRDQKSEQYF. In DNA, the CDR3 is TGTGCCACCAGCAGAGACCAGAAGTCCGAGCAGTACTTC. The full variable domain, rest sourced from reference TRBV15 and TRBJ2-7, is DAMVIQNPRYQVTQFGKPVTLSCSQTLNHNVMYWYQQKSSQAPKLLFHYYDKDFNNEADTPDNFQSRRPNTSFCFLDIRSPGLGDTAMYLCATSRDQKSEQYFGPGTRLTVT.

This rearrangement joins TRBV29-1 to TRBJ2-3; a possible D gene is TRBD2 (5 bases). Germline V CDR1 and CDR2: SQVTM, ANQGSEA. There are 15 residues in the CDR3. The V end was cut by 0 bases, the J end by 4 bases, with 14 bases between. CDR3 sequence (DNA): TGCAGCGTTGAAGAGCGCCGAGGAGCGGCAGATACGCAGTATTTT. Protein: CSVEERRGAADTQYF.

The gene calls are TRBV7-8 and TRBJ2-2; possibly TRBD2 for D (6 bases). Germline-derived CDR1 and CDR2 are SGHVS and FQNEAQ. The CDR3 is made up of 15 amino acids. With 1 base removed from V and 5 bases from J, the gap between germline ends came to 11 bases. DNA of the CDR3: TGTGCCAGCAGCTTAGTCGTTGGGGGGACCGGGGAGCTGTTTTTT. Protein sequence: CASSLVVGGTGELFF.

The V and J genes are TRBV7-3 and TRBJ2-3, with D perhaps being TRBD1 or TRBD2 (6 bases each). Germline CDR1 reads SGHTA; CDR2 reads FQGTGA. Trimming left V 4 bases short and J 5 bases short, with 16 bases between. The CDR3 length is 15 residues. Written as DNA, the CDR3 is TGTGCCAGCAGCTCCCGAGGGGGGCAGGGAGATACGCAGTATTTT. Protein: CASSSRGGQGDTQYF.

This clonotype was picked up many times. The chain links TRBV29-1 to TRBJ2-7, with TRBD1 as a possible D gene (6 bases). V was pared by 0 bases and J by 1 base, with 7 bases between. The CDR3 totals 13 residues. Germline CDR1 reads SQVTM; CDR2 reads ANQGSEA. The CDR3 loop reads CSVEDTGSYEQYF. The CDR3, as DNA: TGCAGCGTTGAAGATACAGGGTCCTACGAGCAGTACTTC.

The table lists this clonotype with a few counts. This chain links TRBV19 with TRBJ1-1; D is unresolved. Germline CDR1 and CDR2: LNHDA and SQIVND (reference sequence). The CDR3 spans 15 residues. Trimming took 5 bases from V and 2 from J, leaving 15 bases between them. The CDR3 spells CASSLVILGNTEAFF. The DNA of the CDR3 is TGTGCCAGTAGTCTCGTCATCCTGGGAAACACTGAAGCTTTCTTT.

This clonotype appeared a few times. This rearrangement joins TRBV5-1 to TRBJ1-3, with D possibly matching TRBD1 (5 bases). The V end lost 4 bases, the J end lost 3 bases, and 14 bases lay between the germline ends. CDR1 is SGHRS, CDR2 YFSETQ, per germline. The CDR3 runs to 15 residues. Here the CDR3 DNA reads TGCGCCAGCAGCGGTACAGGAGGAAGTGGAAACACCATATATTTT. Amino acids: CASSGTGGSGNTIYF.

This clonotype was observed many times. V and J are TRBV20-1 and TRBJ1-6; 8 nucleotides agree with TRBD1. Germline values: CDR1 DFQATT, CDR2 SNEGSKA (reference sequence). The CDR3 runs 16 residues. V shed 0 bases, J shed 2 bases, and the junction held 3 bases outside the gene matches. CDR3 protein: CSARDRGQTYNSPLHF. As DNA, the CDR3 is TGCAGTGCTAGAGACAGGGGGCAGACCTATAATTCACCCCTCCACTTT.